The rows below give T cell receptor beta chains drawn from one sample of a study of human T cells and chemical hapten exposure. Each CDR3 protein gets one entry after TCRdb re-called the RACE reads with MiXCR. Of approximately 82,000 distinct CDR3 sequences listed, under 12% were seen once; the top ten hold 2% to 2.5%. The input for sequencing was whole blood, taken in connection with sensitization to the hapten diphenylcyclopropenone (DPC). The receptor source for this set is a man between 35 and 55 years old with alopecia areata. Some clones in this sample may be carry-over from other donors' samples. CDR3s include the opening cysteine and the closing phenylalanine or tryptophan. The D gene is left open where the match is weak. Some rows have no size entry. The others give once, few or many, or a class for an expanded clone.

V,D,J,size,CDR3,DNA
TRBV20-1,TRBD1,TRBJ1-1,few,CSASGTVMNTEAFF,TGCAGTGCTTCCGGGACAGTCATGAACACTGAAGCTTTCTTT
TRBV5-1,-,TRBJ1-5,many,CASSLEAGNQPQHF,TGCGCCAGCAGCTTGGAGGCAGGTAATCAGCCCCAGCATTTT
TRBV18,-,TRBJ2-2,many,CASSPFSKIANTGELFF,TGTGCCAGCTCACCATTTTCGAAAATAGCGAACACCGGGGAGCTGTTTTTT
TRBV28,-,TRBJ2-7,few,CASSGGDSSYEQYF,TGTGCCAGCAGCGGGGGGGACAGTAGCTACGAGCAGTACTTC
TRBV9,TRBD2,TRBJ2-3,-,CASSVGTSVFWGSTDTQYF,TGTGCCAGCAGCGTAGGGACTAGCGTCTTTTGGGGGAGCACAGATACGCAGTATTTT
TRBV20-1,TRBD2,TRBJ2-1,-,CSASSGGWDSYNEQFF,TGCAGTGCTAGTAGCGGGGGCTGGGACTCCTACAATGAGCAGTTCTTC
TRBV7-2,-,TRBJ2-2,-,CASSLGGGRTGELFF,TGTGCCAGCAGCCTAGGCGGGGGCAGGACCGGGGAGCTGTTTTTT
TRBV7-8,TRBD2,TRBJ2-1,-,CASSPRTSGRALEQFF,TGTGCCAGCAGCCCCCGGACTAGCGGGAGGGCCCTGGAGCAGTTCTTC
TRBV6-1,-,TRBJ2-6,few,CASRTGISGANVLTF,TGTGCCAGCAGAACCGGGATTTCTGGGGCCAACGTCCTGACTTTC
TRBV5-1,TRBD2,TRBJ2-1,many,CASSLGLTTYSYNEQFF,TGCGCCAGCAGCCTGGGACTAACAACGTATTCCTACAATGAGCAGTTCTTC
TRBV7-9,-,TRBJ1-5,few,CASSLGGLNQPQHF,TGTGCCAGCAGCTTAGGGGGCTTAAATCAGCCCCAGCATTTT
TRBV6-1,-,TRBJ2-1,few,CATTIREFWNEQFF,TGTGCCACCACCATCAGGGAGTTTTGGAATGAGCAGTTCTTC
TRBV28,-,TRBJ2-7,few,CASSDGLLDEQYF,TGTGCCAGCAGTGATGGTCTCCTGGACGAGCAGTACTTC
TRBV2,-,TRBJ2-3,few,CASRRRSTDTQYF,TGTGCCAGCAGGAGACGTAGCACAGATACGCAGTATTTT
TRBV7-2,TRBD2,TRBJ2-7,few,CASSGGLAGSSSYEQYF,TGTGCCAGCAGCGGAGGACTAGCGGGAAGCAGCTCCTACGAGCAGTACTTC
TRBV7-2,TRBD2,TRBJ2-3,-,CASSLAAGTSGRIADTQYF,TGTGCCAGCAGCTTAGCGGCGGGGACTAGCGGGAGGATCGCAGATACGCAGTATTTT
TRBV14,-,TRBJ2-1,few,CASSRPQDLSLRQFF,TGTGCCAGCAGCCGGCCCCAAGACCTCAGTCTAAGGCAGTTCTTC
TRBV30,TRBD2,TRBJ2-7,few,CASTASGTYEQYF,TGTGCCTCGACGGCTAGCGGGACCTACGAGCAGTACTTC
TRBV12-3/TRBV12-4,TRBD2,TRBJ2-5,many,CASSLPSGETQYF,TGTGCCAGCAGTTTACCTAGCGGGGAGACCCAGTACTTC
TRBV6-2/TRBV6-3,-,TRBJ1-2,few,CASSYAGRVNYGYTF,TGTGCCAGCAGTTACGCCGGCAGGGTTAACTATGGCTACACCTTC
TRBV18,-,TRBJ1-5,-,CASSPSGTPNQPQHF,TGTGCCAGCTCACCCTCCGGGACACCGAATCAGCCCCAGCATTTT
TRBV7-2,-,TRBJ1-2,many,CASSFGPNYGYTF,TGTGCCAGCAGCTTCGGGCCCAACTATGGCTACACCTTC
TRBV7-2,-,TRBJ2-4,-,CATGPGRGIQYF,TGTGCCACAGGCCCGGGGCGAGGCATTCAGTACTTC
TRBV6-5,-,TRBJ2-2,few,CASSYSTRGAGELFF,TGTGCCAGCAGTTACTCGACCCGGGGTGCCGGGGAGCTGTTTTTT
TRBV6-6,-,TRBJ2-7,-,CASSPGRQFEQYF,TGTGCCAGCAGTCCCGGTAGACAGTTTGAGCAGTACTTC
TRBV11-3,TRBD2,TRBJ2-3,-,CASSTGTSNSDTQYF,TGTGCCAGCTCAACCGGGACTAGCAACTCAGATACGCAGTATTTT
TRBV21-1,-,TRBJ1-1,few,CASSKDSLEEAEAFF,TGTGCCAGCAGCAAAGACAGTTTAGAAGAGGCTGAAGCTTTCTTT
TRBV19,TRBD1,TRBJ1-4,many,CASEGQEGEKLFF,TGTGCCAGCGAAGGACAGGAGGGCGAAAAACTGTTTTTT
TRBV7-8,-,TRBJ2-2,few,CASPRDAVSNTGELFF,TGTGCCAGCCCCCGAGACGCAGTTTCGAACACCGGGGAGCTGTTTTTT
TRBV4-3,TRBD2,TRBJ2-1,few,CASSQDEGLAPQQFF,TGCGCCAGCAGCCAAGATGAAGGACTAGCCCCTCAGCAGTTCTTC
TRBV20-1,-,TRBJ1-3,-,CSARGRQEAGNTIYF,TGCAGTGCTAGGGGCCGCCAAGAGGCTGGAAACACCATATATTTT
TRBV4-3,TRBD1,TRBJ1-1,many,CASSQDPLTGAEAFF,TGCGCCAGCAGCCAAGATCCCCTTACAGGGGCTGAAGCTTTCTTT
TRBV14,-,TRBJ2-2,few,CASSHRGNTGELFF,TGTGCCAGCAGCCATCGGGGGAACACCGGGGAGCTGTTTTTT
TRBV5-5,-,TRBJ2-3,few,CASSLQILAAGTDTQYF,TGTGCCAGCAGCTTGCAGATCCTAGCAGCCGGCACAGATACGCAGTATTTT
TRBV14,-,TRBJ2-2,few,CASSQGGGELFF,TGTGCCAGCAGCCAAGGAGGCGGGGAGCTGTTTTTT
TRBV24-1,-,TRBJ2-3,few,CATRELSTDTQYF,TGTGCCACCAGAGAACTCAGCACAGATACGCAGTATTTT
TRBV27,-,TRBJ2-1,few,CASSFRARSSYNEQFF,TGTGCCAGCAGTTTCAGGGCACGGAGCTCCTACAATGAGCAGTTCTTC
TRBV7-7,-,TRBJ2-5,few,CASSQTGIAETQYF,TGTGCTAGCAGCCAAACAGGGATCGCAGAGACCCAGTACTTC
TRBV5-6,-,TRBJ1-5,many,CASSGGLDQPQHF,TGTGCCAGCAGCGGGGGGCTCGATCAGCCCCAGCATTTT
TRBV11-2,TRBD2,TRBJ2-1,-,CASRHTPSGSSYNEQFF,TGTGCCAGCAGACATACGCCTAGCGGGAGTTCCTACAATGAGCAGTTCTTC
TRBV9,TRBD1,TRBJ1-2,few,CASSVEGAIGYGYTF,TGTGCCAGCAGCGTAGAGGGGGCGATTGGGTATGGCTACACCTTC
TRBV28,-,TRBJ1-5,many,CASSFKGTGYSNQPQHF,TGTGCCAGCAGTTTCAAGGGAACGGGCTATAGCAATCAGCCCCAGCATTTT
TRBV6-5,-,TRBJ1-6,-,CASSPRGLPGDSPLHF,TGTGCCAGCAGTCCCCGGGGGCTCCCGGGGGATTCACCCCTCCACTTT
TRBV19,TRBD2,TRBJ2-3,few,CASSKRTSGSLTDTQYF,TGTGCCAGTAGTAAGAGGACTAGCGGGAGTCTTACAGATACGCAGTATTTT
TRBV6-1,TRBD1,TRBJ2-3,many,CAIADRGPTDTQYF,TGTGCCATAGCAGACAGGGGGCCAACAGATACGCAGTATTTT
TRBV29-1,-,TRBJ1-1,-,CSVEERGGEAFF,TGCAGCGTTGAAGAAAGGGGGGGGGAAGCTTTCTTT
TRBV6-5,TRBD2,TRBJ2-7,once,CASSTLAGSSYEQYF,TGTGCCAGCAGTACACTAGCGGGGAGCTCCTACGAGCAGTACTTC
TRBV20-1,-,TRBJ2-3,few,CSARDGPLDTQYF,TGCAGTGCTAGAGATGGTCCCTTAGATACGCAGTATTTT
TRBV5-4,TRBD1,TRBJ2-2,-,CASSLDGDRGVTGELFF,TGTGCCAGCAGCTTGGATGGGGACAGGGGAGTCACCGGGGAGCTGTTTTTT
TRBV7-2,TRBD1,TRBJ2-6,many,CASSYTGTGGSGANVLTF,TGTGCCAGCAGTTACACCGGGACAGGTGGCTCTGGTGCCAACGTCCTGACTTTC
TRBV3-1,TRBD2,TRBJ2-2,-,CASSLLAGTAGELFF,TGTGCCAGCAGCCTACTAGCGGGAACCGCCGGGGAGCTGTTTTTT
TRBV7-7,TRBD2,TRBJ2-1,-,CASSSTSGESSYNEQFF,TGTGCTAGCAGCTCCACTAGCGGGGAAAGCTCCTACAATGAGCAGTTCTTC
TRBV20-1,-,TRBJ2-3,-,CSASFPGERLVTDTQYF,TGCAGTGCTAGTTTCCCCGGGGAACGGCTAGTAACAGATACGCAGTATTTT
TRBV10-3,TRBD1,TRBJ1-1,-,CAISDGTDGKAFF,TGTGCCATCAGTGACGGGACAGACGGAAAAGCTTTCTTT
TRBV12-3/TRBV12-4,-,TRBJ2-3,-,CASSPTGRQHLRVTQYF,TGTGCCAGCAGTCCAACCGGGCGACAGCACTTAAGAGTTACGCAGTATTTT
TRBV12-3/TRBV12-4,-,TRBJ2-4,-,CASSLTGIAKNIQYF,TGTGCCAGCAGTTTAACAGGGATAGCCAAAAACATTCAGTACTTC
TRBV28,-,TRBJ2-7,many,CASSPNSHEQYF,TGTGCCAGCAGTCCAAACTCCCACGAGCAGTACTTC